Below are 28 T cell receptor beta chains sequenced from a single sample in a study of T cells in Graves' hyperthyroidism and ophthalmopathy. Amplification targeted TCR beta CDR3 regions from RNA transcripts. TCR CDR3 underwent first-round RT-PCR with the HTBI primer set. A single record per CDR3 protein comes from TCRdb applying MiXCR to the multiplex PCR reads. Of about 400,000 distinct CDR3 sequences in the sample, roughly 14% were seen once. The source material was blood. The receptors here all came from a woman aged 25 to 39 with Graves' ophthalmopathy.

The CDR3 coding sequence is TGTGCCAGCAGTGAACGAGAGGGACAGACTTTCTACGAGCAGTACTTC. Protein sequence: CASSEREGQTFYEQYF. This chain uses TRBV6-1 with TRBJ2-7, with 7 positions matching TRBD1. V was clipped by 2 bases and J by 3 bases; unmatched bases: 10. The CDR3 spans 16 residues. In germline, CDR1 is MNHNS, CDR2 SASEGT.

This clonotype was seen repeatedly, ten times or more. This sequence joins TRBV12-3 or TRBV12-4 and TRBJ2-5; the D is unclear. The V gene lost 5 bases and the J gene lost 4 bases, with 11 bases spanning the gap. The CDR3 consists of 13 residues. As DNA, the CDR3 is TGTGCCAGCAGTCGCCAAGTTGGAGAGACCCAGTACTTC. Encoded protein: CASSRQVGETQYF.

The CDR3 DNA follows: TGTGCCAGCAGCTTAGTAGTCGCGGGGGGGGTGGTCTATGAGCAGTTCTTC. It yields the protein CASSLVVAGGVVYEQFF. The rearrangement links TRBV11-2 to TRBJ2-1; TRBD2 matches 9 bases. Losses at the gene ends were 1 base for V and 8 bases for J; bases not matched to a gene: 12. Germline loops: CDR1 SGHAT, CDR2 FQNNGV. This CDR3 is 17 amino acids long. Full variable domain (rest looked up from reference TRBV11-2 and TRBJ2-1): EAGVAQSPRYKIIEKRQSVAFWCNPISGHATLYWYQQILGQGPKLLIQFQNNGVVDDSQLPKDRFSAERLKGVDSTLKIQPAKLEDSAVYLCASSLVVAGGVVYEQFFGPGTRLTVL.

This clonotype was counted a few times. This chain uses TRBV4-1 with TRBJ1-4, with 9 bases identical to TRBD1. Germline V lookup: CDR1 MGHRA, CDR2 YSYEKL. The J segment lost 6 bases and the V segment lost 0 bases, leaving 2 bases of the junction unmatched. CDR3 size: 15 residues. The CDR3 DNA sequence: TGCGCCAGCAGCCAAGAGGGACAGGGAGATGAAAAACTGTTTTTT. Protein product: CASSQEGQGDEKLFF.

This clonotype has ten or more counts. J is TRBJ1-5 and V is TRBV3-1, with D unresolved. Germline-derived CDR1 and CDR2 are LGHDT and YNNKEL (reference sequence). Deletions cut 1 base from V and 4 bases from J, with 14 bases between. The CDR3 is 16 residues long. In DNA, the CDR3 is TGTGCCAGCAGCCAAGGTGGCTGGTTAGGGAATCAGCCCCAGCATTTT. Translated, it gives CASSQGGWLGNQPQHF.

This clonotype was observed at least ten times. The chain carries TRBV4-1 and TRBJ1-4; possible D gene TRBD1, 5 bases. Trimming pared 4 bases from V and 3 bases from J, leaving 12 bases between. The germline V gene encodes CDR1 MGHRA and CDR2 YSYEKL. This CDR3 spans 15 amino acids. The CDR3 protein is CASSPWPGANEKLFF. CDR3 in DNA: TGCGCCAGCAGCCCCTGGCCGGGGGCTAATGAAAAACTGTTTTTT.

This clonotype occurred many times. The chain couples TRBV2 to TRBJ1-5; TRBD1 matches 12 bases. After removal of 6 bases from V and 3 bases from J, the junction contained 6 bases not matched to a gene. This CDR3 comprises 16 residues. Germline-derived CDR1 and CDR2 are SNHLY and FYNNEI. CDR3 amino acids: CASRPGQGATNQPQHF. The CDR3 DNA reads as TGTGCCAGCAGGCCGGGACAGGGGGCCACCAATCAGCCCCAGCATTTT.

The chain carries TRBV5-5 and TRBJ2-7; D remains unclear. This CDR3 comprises 15 residues. The germline V gene encodes CDR1 SGHKS and CDR2 YYEKEE (reference sequence). Trimming cost V 4 bases and J 0 bases, with 14 bases left between them. The CDR3 region is CASSAPPFFSYEQYF. CDR3 DNA sequence: TGTGCCAGCAGCGCCCCGCCGTTTTTCTCCTACGAGCAGTACTTC.

V and J are TRBV7-6 and TRBJ1-1; no clear D. V dropped 1 base and J dropped 7 bases, with 16 bases sitting between them. The germline CDR1 and CDR2 sequences are SGHVS and FNYEAQ. The CDR3 has 15 amino acids. The CDR3 is CASSLEVRGVNEAFF. The CDR3 DNA follows: TGTGCCAGCAGCTTAGAGGTTCGGGGTGTAAATGAAGCTTTCTTT.

In this sample, this clonotype turned up a few times. The chain employs TRBV27 and TRBJ1-2; the D gene is possibly TRBD1 (5 bases). CDR1 is MNHEY and CDR2 is SMNVEV in the germline V gene (reference sequence). The V end lost 5 bases, the J end lost 4 bases, and 11 bases lay between the germline ends. The CDR3 sequence is 13 residues long. CDR3 DNA sequence: TGTGCCAGCAGTGGGGGTTACGGCTATGGCTACACCTTC. It translates to CASSGGYGYGYTF.

The rearrangement joins TRBV7-6 to TRBJ1-3, with TRBD1 matching 8 bases. Looked up from germline, CDR1 is SGHVS and CDR2 is FNYEAQ. V was clipped by 3 bases and J by 10 bases; unmatched bases: 11. CDR3 size: 15 residues. The CDR3 DNA reads as TGTGCCAGCAGCTTCGGACAGGGAGAGACTGGGACCATATATTTT. It codes for CASSFGQGETGTIYF.

There are a few counts of this clonotype. This rearrangement joins TRBV9 to TRBJ1-1, with D perhaps TRBD1 (6 bases). V was cut by 3 bases and J by 1 base, with 13 bases left in between. This CDR3 is built from 15 residues. Germline V gene sequence: CDR1 SGDLS, CDR2 YYNGEE. The CDR3 loop is CASSEWDNQNTEAFF. The CDR3 coding sequence is TGTGCCAGCAGCGAATGGGACAATCAGAACACTGAAGCTTTCTTT.

This clonotype occurred a few times. This chain links TRBV9 with TRBJ2-1; D possibly matches TRBD1 or TRBD2 (5 bases each). The germline gives CDR1 SGDLS, CDR2 YYNGEE. Trimming cost V 4 bases and J 10 bases, with 15 bases left between them. There are 13 residues in the CDR3. CDR3 in DNA: TGTGCCAGCAGCCCCGAGACCTGGGACGAGCAGTTCTTC. Translating gives CASSPETWDEQFF.

This clonotype was recorded many times. The chain uses TRBV19 and TRBJ2-7, with a weak D call TRBD1 (6 bases). The CDR3 is made up of 15 amino acids. Trimming shortened V by 5 bases and J by 1 base, and 15 bases separated the two germline ends. Germline V gives CDR1 LNHDA, CDR2 SQIVND (reference sequence). The CDR3: CASSPDSFSSYEQYF. The CDR3 region has the DNA TGTGCCAGTAGTCCGGACAGTTTTTCATCCTACGAGCAGTACTTC.

This clonotype came up many times. This sequence joins TRBV20-1 and TRBJ1-1, with D hard to call. The CDR3 sequence is 13 residues long. V was clipped by 5 bases and J by 4 bases, with 14 bases between them. Germline lookup yields CDR1 DFQATT and CDR2 SNEGSKA (reference sequence). CDR3 coding DNA: TGCAGTGCTGAAGAGGGTCCCGCCACTGAAGCTTTCTTT. Amino acids: CSAEEGPATEAFF.

A few counts support this clonotype. The chain is built from TRBV2 and TRBJ1-3, with 7 bases fitting TRBD1. Germline V gene sequence: CDR1 SNHLY, CDR2 FYNNEI. The CDR3 is 15 residues long. V dropped 5 bases and J dropped 6; count of bases not matched to a gene: 10. Here the CDR3 DNA reads TGTGCCAGCAGTTCCCGGACAGGTCGGGAAAACACCATATATTTT. Amino acid sequence: CASSSRTGRENTIYF.

This clonotype came up many times. This chain joins TRBV7-9 and TRBJ2-1, with 7 bases identical to TRBD1. Germline V CDR1 and CDR2: SEHNR, FQNEAQ (reference sequence). The CDR3 contains 15 residues. V lost 8 bases and J lost 0; bases outside the gene matches: 7. This CDR3 reads CASVQGVLSYNEQFF. CDR3 coding DNA: TGTGCCAGCGTTCAGGGGGTACTCTCCTACAATGAGCAGTTCTTC.

This clonotype was seen a handful of times. The J gene is TRBJ1-5, the V gene TRBV19; D is uncertain. V lost 2 bases and J lost 6, with 14 bases in between. From germline, CDR1 is LNHDA and CDR2 SQIVND (reference sequence). This CDR3 has 15 amino acids. DNA of the CDR3: TGTGCCAGTAGTATATCGGGGATCGGCGGTCAGCCCCAGCATTTT. Translated, it gives CASSISGIGGQPQHF.

This clonotype has ten or more counts. The chain uses TRBV10-3 and TRBJ2-1, with D perhaps matching TRBD1 (5 bases). Trimming took 3 bases from V and 0 from J, leaving 18 bases between them. Germline CDR1 and CDR2: ENHRY and SYGVKD. The CDR3 covers 18 residues. The CDR3 sequence is CAISDPVETDHSYNEQFF. The CDR3 region has the DNA TGTGCCATCAGTGACCCGGTGGAGACAGATCACTCCTACAATGAGCAGTTCTTC.

Ten or more counts support this clonotype. V is TRBV20-1 and J is TRBJ1-5, with a possible D match to TRBD1 (6 bases). Trimming pared 1 base from V and 0 bases from J, leaving 13 bases between. The CDR3 spans 16 residues. Germline CDR1 and CDR2: DFQATT and SNEGSKA (reference sequence). CDR3 loop: CSARGGGVFSNQPQHF. The DNA of the CDR3 is TGCAGTGCTAGAGGAGGGGGGGTCTTTAGCAATCAGCCCCAGCATTTT.

V usage is TRBV9 and J usage is TRBJ2-3; 11 bases agree with TRBD2. This CDR3 has 16 amino acids. Germline trimming cut 3 bases from V and 5 bases from J; bases unmatched to any gene: 8. The germline V gene encodes CDR1 SGDLS and CDR2 YYNGEE. CDR3 bases: TGTGCCAGCAGCGCTTTAGCGGGGGGGCCGGTAGATACGCAGTATTTT. Translation: CASSALAGGPVDTQYF.

This clonotype has at least ten counts. This chain connects TRBV11-3 to TRBJ1-1, with D perhaps matching TRBD1 (6 bases). Germline V gives CDR1 SGHNT, CDR2 YENEEA. The CDR3 runs 14 residues. Trimming shortened V by 4 bases and J by 4 bases, and 13 bases separated the two germline ends. This CDR3 reads CASSSQGGRTEAFF. In nucleotides, the CDR3 is TGTGCCAGCAGCTCACAGGGAGGACGCACTGAAGCTTTCTTT.

V gene TRBV11-2 combines with J gene TRBJ2-5, with no clear D. This CDR3 region has 15 residues. V lost 5 bases, J lost 2 bases, and 15 bases lay in between. Germline V CDR1 and CDR2: SGHAT, FQNNGV. This CDR3 is CASSRAVGLQETQYF. Written as DNA, the CDR3 is TGTGCCAGCAGCCGCGCGGTTGGGCTTCAAGAGACCCAGTACTTC.

This clonotype was seen ten or more times. This sequence joins TRBV7-2 and TRBJ1-2; D not resolved. CDR1 and CDR2 (germline): SGHTA, FQGNSA. Trimming removed 1 base at V and 3 bases at J, with 9 bases between. This CDR3 has 14 residues. For the CDR3, the DNA is TGTGCCAGCAGCTTAGGAGGCACCTACTATGGCTACACCTTC. Amino acid sequence: CASSLGGTYYGYTF.

This clonotype was observed a handful of times. This chain uses TRBV9 with TRBJ2-2, with D uncertain. The CDR3 extends over 14 amino acids. CDR1 and CDR2 (germline): SGDLS, YYNGEE. V lost 3 bases and J 0 bases, leaving 6 bases between the germline ends. The CDR3, as DNA: TGTGCCAGCAGCGATGTTCCGAACACCGGGGAGCTGTTTTTT. Its protein product is CASSDVPNTGELFF. Combining the CDR3 with reference TRBV9 and TRBJ2-2 gives the whole variable domain DSGVTQTPKHLITATGQRVTLRCSPRSGDLSVYWYQQSLDQGLQFLIQYYNGEERAKGNILERFSAQQFPDLHSELNLSSLELGDSALYFCASSDVPNTGELFFGEGSRLTVL.

At least ten counts were recorded for this clonotype. This chain links TRBV5-4 with TRBJ2-5; D not resolved. Trimming pared 1 base from V and 2 bases from J, leaving 6 bases between. The CDR3 is made up of 13 amino acids. Germline V gene lookup returns CDR1 SGHNT and CDR2 YYREEE (reference sequence). DNA for the CDR3: TGTGCCAGCAGCTTGTCAGTGCAAGAGACCCAGTACTTC. Translated, it gives CASSLSVQETQYF.

This clonotype was picked up many times. The CDR3 DNA follows: TGTGCCACCAGTGATGTGGGACAGATCTATGGCTACACCTTC. Translated: CATSDVGQIYGYTF. The rearrangement uses TRBV24-1 and TRBJ1-2, with 7 nucleotides matching TRBD1. The V gene's germline CDR1 is KGHDR and CDR2 SFDVKD. The J segment lost 4 bases and the V segment lost 3 bases, leaving 4 bases of the junction unmatched. CDR3 length equals 14 residues.

V gene TRBV27 combines with J gene TRBJ2-1, with 10 bases aligning to TRBD1. The V gene end was trimmed by 4 bases and the J gene end by 8 bases; junction bases not matched to a gene: 14. The CDR3 has 17 amino acids. From germline, CDR1 is MNHEY and CDR2 SMNVEV (reference sequence). The CDR3 is CASSSITGTGAWDEQFF. The CDR3 DNA reads TGTGCCAGCAGTTCCATCACCGGGACAGGGGCTTGGGATGAGCAGTTCTTC.